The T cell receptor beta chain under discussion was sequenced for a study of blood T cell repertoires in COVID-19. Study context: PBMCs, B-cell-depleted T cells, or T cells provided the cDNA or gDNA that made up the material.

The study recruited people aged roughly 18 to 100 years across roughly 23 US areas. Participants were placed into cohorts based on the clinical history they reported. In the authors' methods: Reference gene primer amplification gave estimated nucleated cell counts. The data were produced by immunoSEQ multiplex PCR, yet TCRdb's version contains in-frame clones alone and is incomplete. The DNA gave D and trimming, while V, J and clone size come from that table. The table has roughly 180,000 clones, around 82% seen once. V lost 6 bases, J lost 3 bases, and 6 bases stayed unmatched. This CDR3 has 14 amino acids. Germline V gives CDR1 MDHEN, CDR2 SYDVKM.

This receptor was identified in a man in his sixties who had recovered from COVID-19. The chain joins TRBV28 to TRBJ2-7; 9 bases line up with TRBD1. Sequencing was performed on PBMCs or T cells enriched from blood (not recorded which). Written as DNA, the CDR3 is TGTGCCAGCAGCCCCCGGGACAGGGACTACGAGCAGTACTTC. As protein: CASSPRDRDYEQYF.